A single T cell receptor beta chain is shown here with its context. Separation from the approximately 720-subject first cohort characterized the roughly 120-subject validation cohort, to which the donors belonged. The data were taken from a study of cytomegalovirus exposure and HLA in healthy donors. TCRdb's copy holds only in-frame clones and misses some; the assay was immunoSEQ multiplex PCR. Of more than 95,000 clones detected, 88% appear once; the ten largest clones hold approximately 2%. The CDR3 loop spans 13 amino acids. Germline assignment: CDR1 SGHKS and CDR2 YYEKEE (reference sequence). Trimming pared 3 bases from V and 4 bases from J, leaving 10 bases between.

Sequencing input: PBMCs. The origin of this receptor is a man aged 18 to 30 in good health and CMV-seronegative. The rearrangement links TRBV5-5 to TRBJ1-2, with D perhaps TRBD1 (5 bases). Written as DNA, the CDR3 is TGTGCCAGCAGCTGGGGGGAGAGCTATGGCTACACCTTC. Residues: CASSWGESYGYTF. Complete variable domain (other parts from reference TRBV5-5 and TRBJ1-2): DAGVTQSPTHLIKTRGQQVTLRCSPISGHKSVSWYQQVLGQGPQFIFQYYEKEERGRGNFPDRFSARQFPNYSSELNVNALLLGDSALYLCASSWGESYGYTFGSGTRLTVV.